The text below deals with one T cell receptor (beta chain). Its antigen is still unknown. Time point in this sample: blood 2 weeks post-SBRT. The treatment here: 15 Gy SBRT to primary tumor, nephrectomy 4 weeks later. Serial blood draws occurred at baseline and 2 and 4 weeks post-SBRT. The data belong to a study of radiation and T cells in renal cell carcinoma. Looking at the study overall: Nephrectomy followed 15 Gy stereotactic body radiation by 4 weeks. General study findings and limits: No pretreatment tumor biopsies were available for baseline clonotypes. Top tumor clonotypes rose in blood 2 weeks post-radiation, then contracted.

Measured with immunoSEQ multiplex PCR; TCRdb has only the in-frame clones, and not every one. The sample yields roughly 130,000 clones, 88% seen once. The sample in question was blood, obtained from a patient whose treatment included radiotherapy and nephrectomy. This TCR derives from a woman aged 70-85 years with renal cell carcinoma.

The CDR3 reads CASSPGTIQETQYF. The CDR3 DNA reads as TGTGCCAGCAGCCCTGGGACGATCCAAGAGACCCAGTACTTC. The chain has TRBV7-6 and TRBJ2-5, with D possibly being TRBD1 or TRBD2 (5 bases each). Germline V gene lookup returns CDR1 SGHVS and CDR2 FNYEAQ. CDR3 length: 14 amino acids. The V end lost 5 bases, the J end lost 1 base, and 11 bases lay between the germline ends.